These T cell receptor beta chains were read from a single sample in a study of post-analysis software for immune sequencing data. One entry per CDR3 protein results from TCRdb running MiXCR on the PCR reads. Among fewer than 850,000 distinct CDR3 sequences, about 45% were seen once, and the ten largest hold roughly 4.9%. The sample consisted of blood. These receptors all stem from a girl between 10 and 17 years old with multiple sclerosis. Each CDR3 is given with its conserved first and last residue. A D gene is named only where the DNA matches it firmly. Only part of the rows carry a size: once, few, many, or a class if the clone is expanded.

cdr3_aa: CSASKRARVNEQFF
cdr3_nt: TGCAGTGCTAGTAAGCGGGCCCGGGTCAATGAGCAGTTCTTC
clone_size: -
j_call: TRBJ2-1
d_call: -
v_call: TRBV20-1

cdr3_aa: CASSPGTALQETQYF
cdr3_nt: TGTGCCAGCAGTCCCGGGACAGCCCTCCAAGAGACCCAGTACTTC
clone_size: many
j_call: TRBJ2-5
d_call: TRBD1
v_call: TRBV12-3/TRBV12-4

cdr3_aa: CASSSIVGSTDTQYF
cdr3_nt: TGCGCCAGCAGCTCAATCGTAGGGAGTACAGATACGCAGTATTTT
clone_size: -
j_call: TRBJ2-3
d_call: -
v_call: TRBV5-1

cdr3_aa: CASSQGVQGAVNTEAFF
cdr3_nt: TGTGCCAGCAGCCAAGGGGTACAGGGAGCGGTGAACACTGAAGCTTTCTTT
clone_size: -
j_call: TRBJ1-1
d_call: -
v_call: TRBV3-1

cdr3_aa: CASSLMASGSETQYF
cdr3_nt: TGTGCCAGCAGCTTAATGGCTAGCGGGTCAGAGACCCAGTACTTC
clone_size: -
j_call: TRBJ2-5
d_call: TRBD2
v_call: TRBV7-2

cdr3_aa: CSVETSGREVYEQYF
cdr3_nt: TGCAGCGTTGAGACTAGCGGGAGGGAAGTCTACGAGCAGTACTTC
clone_size: -
j_call: TRBJ2-7
d_call: TRBD2
v_call: TRBV29-1

cdr3_aa: CASSTSPGDTQYF
cdr3_nt: TGTGCCAGCAGCACCAGTCCGGGAGATACGCAGTATTTT
clone_size: few
j_call: TRBJ2-3
d_call: -
v_call: TRBV7-2

cdr3_aa: CASSRDRGDQPQHF
cdr3_nt: TGTGCCAGCAGTCGGGACAGGGGGGATCAGCCCCAGCATTTT
clone_size: few
j_call: TRBJ1-5
d_call: TRBD1
v_call: TRBV11-2

cdr3_aa: CSASTGGTEAFF
cdr3_nt: TGCAGTGCTAGTACAGGGGGCACTGAAGCTTTCTTT
clone_size: -
j_call: TRBJ1-1
d_call: TRBD1
v_call: TRBV20-1

cdr3_aa: CSVGVATVPYEQYF
cdr3_nt: TGCAGCGTTGGGGTAGCGACGGTCCCCTACGAGCAGTACTTC
clone_size: -
j_call: TRBJ2-7
d_call: -
v_call: TRBV29-1

cdr3_aa: CATSRGGGIGNEQFF
cdr3_nt: TGTGCCACCAGCAGAGGGGGCGGGATTGGGAATGAGCAGTTCTTC
clone_size: few
j_call: TRBJ2-1
d_call: -
v_call: TRBV15

cdr3_aa: CASSQDAGSYGYTF
cdr3_nt: TGTGCCAGCAGCCAGGACGCAGGGAGCTATGGCTACACCTTC
clone_size: few
j_call: TRBJ1-2
d_call: -
v_call: TRBV14

cdr3_aa: CASSQTSGRAYEQYF
cdr3_nt: TGTGCCAGCAGCCAGACTAGCGGGAGGGCCTACGAGCAGTACTTC
clone_size: -
j_call: TRBJ2-7
d_call: TRBD2
v_call: TRBV5-1

cdr3_aa: CSAPGQSIDEQFF
cdr3_nt: TGCAGCGCTCCGGGACAGTCCATCGATGAGCAGTTCTTC
clone_size: few
j_call: TRBJ2-1
d_call: TRBD1
v_call: TRBV29-1

cdr3_aa: CASSHRGQGVNEQYF
cdr3_nt: TGTGCCAGCAGTCATCGGGGACAGGGGGTGAACGAGCAGTACTTC
clone_size: few
j_call: TRBJ2-7
d_call: TRBD1
v_call: TRBV6-5

cdr3_aa: CASSLALGQVYGYTF
cdr3_nt: TGTGCCAGCAGCTTAGCGCTTGGGCAGGTCTATGGCTACACCTTC
clone_size: -
j_call: TRBJ1-2
d_call: -
v_call: TRBV7-9

cdr3_aa: CASSLSSRVIIYEQYF
cdr3_nt: TGTGCCAGCAGTTTATCGTCCAGGGTTATTATCTACGAGCAGTACTTC
clone_size: -
j_call: TRBJ2-7
d_call: -
v_call: TRBV27

cdr3_aa: CSAPPPGSLEGDEQFF
cdr3_nt: TGCAGTGCTCCCCCTCCGGGGTCCCTAGAAGGAGATGAGCAGTTCTTC
clone_size: -
j_call: TRBJ2-1
d_call: -
v_call: TRBV20-1

cdr3_aa: CASSFGQGGTTDTQYF
cdr3_nt: TGCGCCAGCAGCTTCGGGCAGGGGGGGACCACAGATACGCAGTATTTT
clone_size: -
j_call: TRBJ2-3
d_call: -
v_call: TRBV5-1

cdr3_aa: CSAGRYSYEQYF
cdr3_nt: TGCAGTGCCGGACGGTACTCCTACGAGCAGTACTTC
clone_size: -
j_call: TRBJ2-7
d_call: -
v_call: TRBV20-1

cdr3_aa: CSARTGTDSSYEQYF
cdr3_nt: TGCAGTGCTAGAACCGGGACGGATAGCTCTTACGAGCAGTACTTC
clone_size: -
j_call: TRBJ2-7
d_call: -
v_call: TRBV20-1

cdr3_aa: CSAPRGFSGTETQYF
cdr3_nt: TGCAGTGCTCCCCGGGGTTTTAGCGGGACCGAGACCCAGTACTTC
clone_size: few
j_call: TRBJ2-5
d_call: TRBD2
v_call: TRBV20-1

cdr3_aa: CASSSGWMAEAFF
cdr3_nt: TGTGCCAGCAGCTCCGGGTGGATGGCTGAAGCTTTCTTT
clone_size: few
j_call: TRBJ1-1
d_call: -
v_call: TRBV5-6

cdr3_aa: CATSPHGAGGYNEQFF
cdr3_nt: TGTGCCACCAGCCCCCACGGAGCGGGAGGGTACAATGAGCAGTTCTTC
clone_size: once
j_call: TRBJ2-1
d_call: TRBD2
v_call: TRBV15

cdr3_aa: CASSLEHRGVYGYTF
cdr3_nt: TGTGCCAGCAGCTTAGAACACCGGGGCGTATATGGCTACACCTTC
clone_size: -
j_call: TRBJ1-2
d_call: -
v_call: TRBV7-9

cdr3_aa: CASSPTEGTDTQYF
cdr3_nt: TGTGCCAGCAGTCCCACTGAGGGCACAGATACGCAGTATTTT
clone_size: -
j_call: TRBJ2-3
d_call: -
v_call: TRBV27

cdr3_aa: CASSRGRDHEQYF
cdr3_nt: TGTGCCAGCAGCCGGGGGCGCGACCACGAGCAGTACTTC
clone_size: once
j_call: TRBJ2-7
d_call: -
v_call: TRBV27

cdr3_aa: CASSLAGPADTQYF
cdr3_nt: TGTGCCAGCAGCTTGGCGGGCCCCGCAGATACGCAGTATTTT
clone_size: few
j_call: TRBJ2-3
d_call: -
v_call: TRBV5-6

cdr3_aa: CAISGGLVTDTQYF
cdr3_nt: TGTGCCATCAGTGGGGGACTAGTCACAGATACGCAGTATTTT
clone_size: few
j_call: TRBJ2-3
d_call: TRBD2
v_call: TRBV10-3